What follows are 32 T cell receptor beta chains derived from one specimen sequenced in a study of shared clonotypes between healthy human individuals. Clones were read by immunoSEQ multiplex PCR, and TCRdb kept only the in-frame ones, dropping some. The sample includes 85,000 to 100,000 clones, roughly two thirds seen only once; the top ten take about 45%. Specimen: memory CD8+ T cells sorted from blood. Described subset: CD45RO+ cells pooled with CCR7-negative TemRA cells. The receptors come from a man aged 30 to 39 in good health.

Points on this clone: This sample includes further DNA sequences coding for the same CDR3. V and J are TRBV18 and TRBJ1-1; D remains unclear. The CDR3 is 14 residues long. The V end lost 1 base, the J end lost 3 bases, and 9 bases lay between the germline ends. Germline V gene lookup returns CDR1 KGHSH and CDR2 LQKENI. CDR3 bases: TGTGCCAGCTCACCACTTAGGGAGGACACTGAAGCTTTCTTT. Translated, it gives CASSPLREDTEAFF.

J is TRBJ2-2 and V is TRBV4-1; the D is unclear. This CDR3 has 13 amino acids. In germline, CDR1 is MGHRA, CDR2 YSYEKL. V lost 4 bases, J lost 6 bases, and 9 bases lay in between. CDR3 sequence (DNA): TGCGCCAGCAGCCTCACTTGGGCCGGGGAGCTGTTTTTT. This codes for CASSLTWAGELFF.

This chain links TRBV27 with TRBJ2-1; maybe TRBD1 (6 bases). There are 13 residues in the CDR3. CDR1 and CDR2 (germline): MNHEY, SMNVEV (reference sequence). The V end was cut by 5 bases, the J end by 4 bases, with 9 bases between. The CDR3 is CASSDRKYNEQFF. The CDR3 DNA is TGTGCCAGCAGTGACAGGAAATACAATGAGCAGTTCTTC.

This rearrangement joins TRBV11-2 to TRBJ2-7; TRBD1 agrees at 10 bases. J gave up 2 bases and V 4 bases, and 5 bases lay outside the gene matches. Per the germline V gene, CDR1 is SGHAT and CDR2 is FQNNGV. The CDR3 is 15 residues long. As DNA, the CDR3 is TGTGCCAGCAGCTCCCCCGGGACAGGGGCCTACGAGCAGTACTTC. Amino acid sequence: CASSSPGTGAYEQYF.

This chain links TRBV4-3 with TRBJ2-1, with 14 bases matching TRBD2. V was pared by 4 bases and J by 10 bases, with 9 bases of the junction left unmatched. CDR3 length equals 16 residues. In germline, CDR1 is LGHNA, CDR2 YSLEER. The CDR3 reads CASSPLGTSGRGEQFF. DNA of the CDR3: TGCGCCAGCAGCCCCCTCGGGACTAGCGGGAGAGGGGAGCAGTTCTTC.

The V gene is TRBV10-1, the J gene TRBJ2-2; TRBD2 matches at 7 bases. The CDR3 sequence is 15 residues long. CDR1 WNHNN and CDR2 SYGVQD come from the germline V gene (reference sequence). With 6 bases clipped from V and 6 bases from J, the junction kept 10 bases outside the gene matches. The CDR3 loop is CASSGSGPTAGELFF. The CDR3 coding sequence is TGCGCCAGCAGCGGTAGCGGGCCGACGGCCGGGGAGCTGTTTTTT.

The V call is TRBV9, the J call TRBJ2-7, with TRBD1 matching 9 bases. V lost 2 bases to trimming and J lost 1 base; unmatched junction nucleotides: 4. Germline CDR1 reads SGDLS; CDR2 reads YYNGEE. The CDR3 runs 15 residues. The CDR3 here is CASSVGQGPSYEQYF. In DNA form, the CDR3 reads TGTGCCAGCAGCGTGGGACAGGGACCTTCCTACGAGCAGTACTTC.

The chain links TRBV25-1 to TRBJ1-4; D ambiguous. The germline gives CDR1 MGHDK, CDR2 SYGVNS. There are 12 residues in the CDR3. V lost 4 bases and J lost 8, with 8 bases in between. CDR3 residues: CASSAVGEKLFF. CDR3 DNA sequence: TGTGCCAGCAGTGCAGTGGGGGAAAAACTGTTTTTT. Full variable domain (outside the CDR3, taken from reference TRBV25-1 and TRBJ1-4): EADIYQTPRYLVIGTGKKITLECSQTMGHDKMYWYQQDPGMELHLIHYSYGVNSTEKGDLSSESTVSRIRTEHFPLTLESARPSHTSQYLCASSAVGEKLFFGSGTQLSVL.

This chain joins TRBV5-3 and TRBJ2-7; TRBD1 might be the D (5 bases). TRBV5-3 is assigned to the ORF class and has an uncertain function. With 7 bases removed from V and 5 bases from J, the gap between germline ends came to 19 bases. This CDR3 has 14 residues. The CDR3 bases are TGTGCCAGATTCAGGGTGACCACCCTTCACGAGCAGTACTTC. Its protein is CARFRVTTLHEQYF.

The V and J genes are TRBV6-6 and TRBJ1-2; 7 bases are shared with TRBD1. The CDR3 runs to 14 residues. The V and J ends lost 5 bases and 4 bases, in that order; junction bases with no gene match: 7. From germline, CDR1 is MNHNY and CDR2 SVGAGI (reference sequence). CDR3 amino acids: CASSPTGIPYGYTF. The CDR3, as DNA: TGTGCCAGCAGTCCGACAGGGATCCCCTATGGCTACACCTTC.

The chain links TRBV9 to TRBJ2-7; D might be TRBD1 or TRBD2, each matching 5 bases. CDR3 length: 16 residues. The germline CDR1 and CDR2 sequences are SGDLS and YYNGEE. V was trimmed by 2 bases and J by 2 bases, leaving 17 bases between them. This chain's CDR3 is CASSVEAGTDAYEQYF. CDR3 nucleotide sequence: TGTGCCAGCAGCGTCGAGGCCGGGACGGACGCCTACGAGCAGTACTTC.

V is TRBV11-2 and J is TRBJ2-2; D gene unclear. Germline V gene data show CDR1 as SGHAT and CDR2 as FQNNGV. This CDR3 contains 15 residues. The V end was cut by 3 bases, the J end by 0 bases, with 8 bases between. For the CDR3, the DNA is TGTGCCAGCAGCTTTCTAAGGACGAACACCGGGGAGCTGTTTTTT. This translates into CASSFLRTNTGELFF.

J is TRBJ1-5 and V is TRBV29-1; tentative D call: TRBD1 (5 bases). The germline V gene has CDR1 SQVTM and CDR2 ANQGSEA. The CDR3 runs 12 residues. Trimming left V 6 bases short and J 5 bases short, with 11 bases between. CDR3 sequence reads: CSVGDFDQPQHF. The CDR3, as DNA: TGCAGCGTAGGGGACTTTGATCAGCCCCAGCATTTT.

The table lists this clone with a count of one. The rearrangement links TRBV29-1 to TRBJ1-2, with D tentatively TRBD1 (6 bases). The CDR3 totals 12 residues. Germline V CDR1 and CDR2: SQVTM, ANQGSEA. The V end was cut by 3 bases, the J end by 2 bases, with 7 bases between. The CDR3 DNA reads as TGCAGCGTTGATCAGGGGAACTATGGCTACACCTTC. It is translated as CSVDQGNYGYTF.

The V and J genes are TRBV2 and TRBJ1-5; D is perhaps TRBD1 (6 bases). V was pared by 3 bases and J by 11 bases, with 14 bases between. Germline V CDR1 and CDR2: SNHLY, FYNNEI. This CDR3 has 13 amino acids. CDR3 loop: CASSEAEGGAQHF. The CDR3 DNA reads TGTGCCAGCAGTGAGGCAGAAGGGGGGGCCCAGCATTTT.

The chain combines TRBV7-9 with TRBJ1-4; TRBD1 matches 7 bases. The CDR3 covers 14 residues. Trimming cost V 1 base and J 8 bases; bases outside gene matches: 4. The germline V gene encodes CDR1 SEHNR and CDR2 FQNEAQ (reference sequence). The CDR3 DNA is TGTGCCAGCAGCTTAGACCAGGGGGAAGAAAAACTGTTTTTT. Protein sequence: CASSLDQGEEKLFF.

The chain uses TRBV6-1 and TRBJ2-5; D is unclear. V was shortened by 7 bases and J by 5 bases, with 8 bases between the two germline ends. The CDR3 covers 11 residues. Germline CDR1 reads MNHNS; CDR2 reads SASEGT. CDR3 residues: CASKDSETQYF. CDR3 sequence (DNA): TGTGCCAGCAAGGATTCGGAGACCCAGTACTTC.

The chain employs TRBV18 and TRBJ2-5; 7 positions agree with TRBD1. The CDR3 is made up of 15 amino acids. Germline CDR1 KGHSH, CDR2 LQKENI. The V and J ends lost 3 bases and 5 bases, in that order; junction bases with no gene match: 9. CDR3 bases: TGTGCCAGCTCACCGGCCAAGGGGGCCGGGGAGACCCAGTACTTC. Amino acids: CASSPAKGAGETQYF.

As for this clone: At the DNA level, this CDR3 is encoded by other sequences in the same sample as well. CDR3: CASSLSRRNEQFF. In DNA, the CDR3 is TGTGCCAGCAGTTTATCTCGACGGAATGAGCAGTTCTTC. The genes are TRBV27 and TRBJ2-1; D is unclear. V lost 0 bases and J lost 7, with 7 bases in between. Germline-derived CDR1 and CDR2 are MNHEY and SMNVEV (reference sequence). The CDR3 runs 13 residues.

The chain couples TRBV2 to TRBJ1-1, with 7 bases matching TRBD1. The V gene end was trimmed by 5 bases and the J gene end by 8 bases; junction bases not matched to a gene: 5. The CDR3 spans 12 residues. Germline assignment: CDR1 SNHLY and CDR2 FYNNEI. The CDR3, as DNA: TGTGCCAGCAGTATTGGGGACAGCGAAGCTTTCTTT. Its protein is CASSIGDSEAFF.

CDR3 region: CASSSDRGLYEQYF. The CDR3 nucleotides read TGTGCCAGCAGCTCTGACAGGGGCCTTTACGAGCAGTACTTC. The chain employs TRBV11-3 and TRBJ2-7, with 8 bases matching TRBD1. With V trimmed by 4 bases and J by 4 bases, 6 bases remained unmatched. Per germline, CDR1 SGHNT and CDR2 YENEEA. The CDR3 has 14 amino acids.

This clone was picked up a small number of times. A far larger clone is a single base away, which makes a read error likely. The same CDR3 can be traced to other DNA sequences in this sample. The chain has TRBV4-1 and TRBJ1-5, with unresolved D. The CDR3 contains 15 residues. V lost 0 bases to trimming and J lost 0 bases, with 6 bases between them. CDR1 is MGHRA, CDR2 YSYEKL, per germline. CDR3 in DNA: TGCGCCAGCAGCCAAGATATGGGTAGCAATCAGCCCCAGCATTTT. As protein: CASSQDMGSNQPQHF.

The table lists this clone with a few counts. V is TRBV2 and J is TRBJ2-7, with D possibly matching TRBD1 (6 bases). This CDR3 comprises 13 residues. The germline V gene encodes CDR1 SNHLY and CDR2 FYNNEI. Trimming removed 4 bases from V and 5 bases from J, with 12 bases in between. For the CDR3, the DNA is TGTGCCAGCAGTGTTCAGGGGTTCAACGAGCAGTACTTC. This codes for CASSVQGFNEQYF.

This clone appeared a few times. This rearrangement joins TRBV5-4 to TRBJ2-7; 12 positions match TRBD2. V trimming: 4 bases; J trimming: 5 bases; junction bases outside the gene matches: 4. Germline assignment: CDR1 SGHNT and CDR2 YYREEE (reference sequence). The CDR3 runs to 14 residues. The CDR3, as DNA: TGTGCCAGCAGCCGACTAGCGGGAGAACACGAGCAGTACTTC. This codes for CASSRLAGEHEQYF.

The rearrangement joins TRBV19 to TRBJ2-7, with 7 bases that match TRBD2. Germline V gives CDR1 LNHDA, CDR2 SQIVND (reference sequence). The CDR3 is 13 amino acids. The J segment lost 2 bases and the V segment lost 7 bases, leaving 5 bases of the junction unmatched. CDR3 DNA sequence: TGTGCCAGTAATCAAGCGGGAACCTACGAGCAGTACTTC. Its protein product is CASNQAGTYEQYF.

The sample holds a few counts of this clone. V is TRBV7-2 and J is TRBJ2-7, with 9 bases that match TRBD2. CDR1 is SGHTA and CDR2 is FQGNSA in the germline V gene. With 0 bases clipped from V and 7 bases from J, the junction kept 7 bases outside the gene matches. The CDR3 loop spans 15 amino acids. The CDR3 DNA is TGTGCCAGCAGCTTAGCGAGTTCGGCGGGAGGGGAGCAGTACTTC. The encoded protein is CASSLASSAGGEQYF.

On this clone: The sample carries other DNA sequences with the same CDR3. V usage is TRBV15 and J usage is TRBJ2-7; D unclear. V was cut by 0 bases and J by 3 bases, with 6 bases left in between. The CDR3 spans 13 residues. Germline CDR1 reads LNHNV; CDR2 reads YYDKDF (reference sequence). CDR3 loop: CATSRDLSYEQYF. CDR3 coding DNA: TGTGCCACCAGCAGAGATCTGAGCTACGAGCAGTACTTC.

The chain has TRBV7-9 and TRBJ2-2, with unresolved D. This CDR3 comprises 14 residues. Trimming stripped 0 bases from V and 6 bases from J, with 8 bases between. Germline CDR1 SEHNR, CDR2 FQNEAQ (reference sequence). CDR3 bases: TGTGCCAGCAGCTTAGCGGGGTCTGCCGGGGAGCTGTTTTTT. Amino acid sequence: CASSLAGSAGELFF.

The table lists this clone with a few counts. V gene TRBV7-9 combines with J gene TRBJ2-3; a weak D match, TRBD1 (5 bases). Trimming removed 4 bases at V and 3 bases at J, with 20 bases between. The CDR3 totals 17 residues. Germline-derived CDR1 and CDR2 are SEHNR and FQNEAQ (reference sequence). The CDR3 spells CASSSKGAVVWTDTQYF. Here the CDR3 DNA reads TGTGCCAGCAGCTCAAAAGGGGCGGTCGTTTGGACAGATACGCAGTATTTT.

The CDR3 region is CASTLQGTEQFF. In nucleotides, the CDR3 is TGTGCCAGCACTTTACAGGGGACTGAGCAGTTCTTC. The V and J genes are TRBV7-6 and TRBJ2-1, with TRBD1 matching 7 bases. Germline CDR1 is SGHVS and CDR2 is FNYEAQ. V lost 7 bases, J lost 9 bases, and 6 bases stayed unmatched. This CDR3 has 12 amino acids.

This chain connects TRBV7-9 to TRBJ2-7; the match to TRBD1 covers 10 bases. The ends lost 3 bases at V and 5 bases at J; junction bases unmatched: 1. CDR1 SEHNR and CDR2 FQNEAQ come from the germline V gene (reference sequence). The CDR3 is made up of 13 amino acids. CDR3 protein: CASSFGTGDEQYF. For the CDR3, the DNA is TGTGCCAGCAGCTTCGGGACAGGGGACGAGCAGTACTTC.

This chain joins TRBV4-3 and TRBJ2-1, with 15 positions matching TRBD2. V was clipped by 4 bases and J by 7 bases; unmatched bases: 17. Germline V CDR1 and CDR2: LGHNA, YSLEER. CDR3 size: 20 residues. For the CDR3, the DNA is TGCGCCAGCAGCCGCAACGGACTAGCGGGAGGGCCGAGGGTTGTGAATGAGCAGTTCTTC. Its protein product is CASSRNGLAGGPRVVNEQFF.